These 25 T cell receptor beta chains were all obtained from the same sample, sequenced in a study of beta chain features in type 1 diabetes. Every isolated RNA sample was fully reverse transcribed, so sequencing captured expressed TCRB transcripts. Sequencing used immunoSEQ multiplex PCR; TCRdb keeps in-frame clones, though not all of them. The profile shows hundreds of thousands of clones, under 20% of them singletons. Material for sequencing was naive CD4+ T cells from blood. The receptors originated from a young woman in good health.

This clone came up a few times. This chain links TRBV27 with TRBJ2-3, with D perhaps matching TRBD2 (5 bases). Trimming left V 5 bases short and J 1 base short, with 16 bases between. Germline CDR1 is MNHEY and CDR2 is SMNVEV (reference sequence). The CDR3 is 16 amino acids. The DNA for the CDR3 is TGTGCCAGCAGTGGGAGCCGGGCTCCCCGCACAGATACGCAGTATTTT. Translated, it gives CASSGSRAPRTDTQYF.

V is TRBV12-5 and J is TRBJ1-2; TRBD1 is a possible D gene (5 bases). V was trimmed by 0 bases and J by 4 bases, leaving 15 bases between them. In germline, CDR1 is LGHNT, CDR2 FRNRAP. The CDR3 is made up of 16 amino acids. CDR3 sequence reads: CASGLVQAGLVYGYTF. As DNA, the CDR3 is TGTGCTAGTGGTTTGGTACAAGCGGGGCTCGTCTATGGCTACACCTTC. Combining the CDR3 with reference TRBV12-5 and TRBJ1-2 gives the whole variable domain DARVTQTPRHKVTEMGQEVTMRCQPILGHNTVFWYRQTMMQGLELLAYFRNRAPLDDSGMPKDRFSAEMPDATLATLKIQPSEPRDSAVYFCASGLVQAGLVYGYTFGSGTRLTVV.

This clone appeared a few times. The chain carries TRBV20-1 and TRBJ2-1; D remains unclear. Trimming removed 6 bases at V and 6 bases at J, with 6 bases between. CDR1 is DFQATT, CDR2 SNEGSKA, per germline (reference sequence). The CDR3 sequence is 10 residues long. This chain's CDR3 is CSAEINEQFF. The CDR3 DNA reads TGCAGTGCCGAAATCAATGAGCAGTTCTTC.

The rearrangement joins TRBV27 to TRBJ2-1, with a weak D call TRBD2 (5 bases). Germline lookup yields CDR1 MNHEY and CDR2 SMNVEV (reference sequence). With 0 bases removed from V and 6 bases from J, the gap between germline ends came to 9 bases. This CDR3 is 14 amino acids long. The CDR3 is CASSLSGVSNEQFF. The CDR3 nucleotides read TGTGCCAGCAGTTTATCCGGGGTATCCAATGAGCAGTTCTTC.

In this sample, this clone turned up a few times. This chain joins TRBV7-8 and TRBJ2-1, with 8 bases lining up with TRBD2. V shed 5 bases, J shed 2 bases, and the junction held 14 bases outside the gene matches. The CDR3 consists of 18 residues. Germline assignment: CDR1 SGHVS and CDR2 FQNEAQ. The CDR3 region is CASSPKGTSLYPYNEQFF. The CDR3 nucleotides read TGTGCCAGCAGCCCGAAAGGGACTAGTCTTTACCCCTACAATGAGCAGTTCTTC.

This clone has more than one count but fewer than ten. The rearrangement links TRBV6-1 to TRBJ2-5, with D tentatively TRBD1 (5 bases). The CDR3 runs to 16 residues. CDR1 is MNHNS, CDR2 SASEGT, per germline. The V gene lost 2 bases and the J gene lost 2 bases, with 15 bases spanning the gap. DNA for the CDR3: TGTGCCAGCAGTGAACCCCCCCCAGGGCTACAAGAGACCCAGTACTTC. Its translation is CASSEPPPGLQETQYF.

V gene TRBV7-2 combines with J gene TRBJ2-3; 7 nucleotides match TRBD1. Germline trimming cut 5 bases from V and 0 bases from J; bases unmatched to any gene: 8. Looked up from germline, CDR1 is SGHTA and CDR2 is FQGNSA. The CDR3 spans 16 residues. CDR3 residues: CASSVRQGLSTDTQYF. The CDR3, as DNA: TGTGCCAGCAGCGTCCGACAGGGCCTGAGCACAGATACGCAGTATTTT.

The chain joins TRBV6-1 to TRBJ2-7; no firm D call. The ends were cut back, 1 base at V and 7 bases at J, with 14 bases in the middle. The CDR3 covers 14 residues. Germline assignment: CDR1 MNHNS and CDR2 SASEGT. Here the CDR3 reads CASSEDTPRREQYF. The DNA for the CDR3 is TGTGCCAGCAGTGAAGACACCCCACGAAGGGAGCAGTACTTC.

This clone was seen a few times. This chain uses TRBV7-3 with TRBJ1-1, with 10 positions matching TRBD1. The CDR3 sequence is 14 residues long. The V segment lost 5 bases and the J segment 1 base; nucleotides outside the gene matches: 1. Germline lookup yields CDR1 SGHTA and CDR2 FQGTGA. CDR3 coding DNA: TGTGCCAGCAGCAGACAGGGGGCGAACACTGAAGCTTTCTTT. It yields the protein CASSRQGANTEAFF.

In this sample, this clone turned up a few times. The CDR3 DNA reads as TGTGCCAGCAGCTCCTATGACACAGGAGAAGCTTTCTTT. This codes for CASSSYDTGEAFF. The rearrangement uses TRBV7-9 and TRBJ1-1; D possibly corresponds to TRBD1 (5 bases). The germline V and J ends were trimmed by 4 bases and 8 bases, with 14 bases remaining between them. This CDR3 contains 13 residues. Germline lookup yields CDR1 SEHNR and CDR2 FQNEAQ (reference sequence).

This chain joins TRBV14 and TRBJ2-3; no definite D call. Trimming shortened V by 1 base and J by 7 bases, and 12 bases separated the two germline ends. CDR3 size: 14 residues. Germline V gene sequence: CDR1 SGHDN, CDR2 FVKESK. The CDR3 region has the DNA TGTGCCAGCAGCCAAGGCCTGGCTGGGAATACGCAGTATTTT. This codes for CASSQGLAGNTQYF. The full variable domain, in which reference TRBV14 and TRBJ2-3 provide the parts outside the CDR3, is EAGVTQFPSHSVIEKGQTVTLRCDPISGHDNLYWYRRVMGKEIKFLLHFVKESKQDESGMPNNRFLAERTGGTYSTLKVQPAELEDSGVYFCASSQGLAGNTQYFGPGTRLTVL.

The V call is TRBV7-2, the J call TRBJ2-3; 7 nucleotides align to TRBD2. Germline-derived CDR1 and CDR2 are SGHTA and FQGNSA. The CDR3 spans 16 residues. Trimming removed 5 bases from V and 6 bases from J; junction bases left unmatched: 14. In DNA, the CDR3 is TGTGCCAGCAGCACCAACCGCGGACTAGTCCCCGATACGCAGTATTTT. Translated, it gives CASSTNRGLVPDTQYF.

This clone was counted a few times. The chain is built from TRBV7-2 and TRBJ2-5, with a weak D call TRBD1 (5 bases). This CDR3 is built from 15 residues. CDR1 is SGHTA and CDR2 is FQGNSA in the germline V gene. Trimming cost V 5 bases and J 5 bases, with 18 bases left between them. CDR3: CASSHDSDMKETQYF. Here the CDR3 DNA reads TGTGCCAGCAGCCACGACAGCGATATGAAGGAGACCCAGTACTTC.

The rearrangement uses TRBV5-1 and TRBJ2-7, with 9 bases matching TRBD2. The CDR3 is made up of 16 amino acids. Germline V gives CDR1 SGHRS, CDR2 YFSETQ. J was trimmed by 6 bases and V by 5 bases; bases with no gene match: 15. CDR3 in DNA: TGCGCCAGCAGGGAGGGAATGACTAGCGGCGTTGGCGAGCAGTACTTC. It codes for CASREGMTSGVGEQYF.

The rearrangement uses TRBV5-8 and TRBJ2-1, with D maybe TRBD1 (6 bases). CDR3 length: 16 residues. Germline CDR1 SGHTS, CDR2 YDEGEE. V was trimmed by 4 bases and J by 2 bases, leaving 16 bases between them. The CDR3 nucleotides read TGTGCCAGCAGCGTACCCAGGGGTAGGGCCTACAATGAGCAGTTCTTC. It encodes CASSVPRGRAYNEQFF.

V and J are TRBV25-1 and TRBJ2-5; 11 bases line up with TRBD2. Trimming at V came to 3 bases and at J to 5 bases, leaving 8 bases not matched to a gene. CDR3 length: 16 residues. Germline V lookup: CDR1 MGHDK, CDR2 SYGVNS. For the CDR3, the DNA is TGTGCCAGCAGTGATGGTAGCGGGAGGGCATGGGAGACCCAGTACTTC. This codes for CASSDGSGRAWETQYF.

CDR3 sequence: CAISDGGRGRETQYF. CDR3 sequence (DNA): TGTGCCATCAGTGACGGCGGGAGGGGAAGAGAGACCCAGTACTTC. V and J are TRBV10-3 and TRBJ2-5; the match to TRBD2 covers 9 bases. Germline V gene data show CDR1 as ENHRY and CDR2 as SYGVKD. With V trimmed by 3 bases and J by 4 bases, 6 bases remained unmatched. This CDR3 is built from 15 residues.

The CDR3 DNA is TGTGCCAGCGGGATGAATTGGGGCAATGAGCAGTTCTTC. Residues: CASGMNWGNEQFF. The rearrangement uses TRBV7-2 and TRBJ2-1; D is undetermined. The ends were cut back, 8 bases at V and 6 bases at J, with 14 bases in the middle. CDR3 size: 13 residues. The germline V gene has CDR1 SGHTA and CDR2 FQGNSA.

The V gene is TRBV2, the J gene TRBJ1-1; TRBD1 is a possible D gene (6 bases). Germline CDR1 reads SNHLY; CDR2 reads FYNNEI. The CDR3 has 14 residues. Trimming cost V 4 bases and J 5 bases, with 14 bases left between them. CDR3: CASSAVLGGTEAFF. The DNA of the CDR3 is TGTGCCAGCAGTGCTGTTTTAGGGGGGACTGAAGCTTTCTTT.

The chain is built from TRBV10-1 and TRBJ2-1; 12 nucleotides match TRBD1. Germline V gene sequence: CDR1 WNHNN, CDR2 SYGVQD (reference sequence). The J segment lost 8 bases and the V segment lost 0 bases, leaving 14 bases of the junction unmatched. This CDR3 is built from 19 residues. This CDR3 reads CASSESGDRGRDRLDEQFF. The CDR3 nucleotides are TGCGCCAGCAGTGAGTCGGGGGACAGGGGGCGCGATCGACTCGATGAGCAGTTCTTC.

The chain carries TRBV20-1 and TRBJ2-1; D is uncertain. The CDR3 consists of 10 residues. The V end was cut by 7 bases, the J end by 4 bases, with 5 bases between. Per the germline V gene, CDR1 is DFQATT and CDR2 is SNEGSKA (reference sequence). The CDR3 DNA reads TGCAGTGGAGAATACAATGAGCAGTTCTTC. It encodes CSGEYNEQFF.

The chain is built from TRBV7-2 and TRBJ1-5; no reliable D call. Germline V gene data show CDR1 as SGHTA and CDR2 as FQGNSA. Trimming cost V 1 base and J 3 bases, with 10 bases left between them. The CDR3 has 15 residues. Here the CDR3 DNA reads TGTGCCAGCAGCTTAGGCGGCTACCCCAATCAGCCCCAGCATTTT. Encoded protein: CASSLGGYPNQPQHF.

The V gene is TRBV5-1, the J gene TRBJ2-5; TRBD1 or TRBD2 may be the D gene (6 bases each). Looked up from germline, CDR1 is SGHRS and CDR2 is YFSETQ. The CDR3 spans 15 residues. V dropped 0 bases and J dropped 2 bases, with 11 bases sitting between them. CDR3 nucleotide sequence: TGCGCCAGCAGCTTGGACAGGGACTTACAAGAGACCCAGTACTTC. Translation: CASSLDRDLQETQYF.

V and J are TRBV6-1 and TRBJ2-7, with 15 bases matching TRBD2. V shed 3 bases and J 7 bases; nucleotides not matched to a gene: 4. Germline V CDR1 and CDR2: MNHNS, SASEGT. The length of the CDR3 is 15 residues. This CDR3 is CASSEPGLAGGEQYF. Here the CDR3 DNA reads TGTGCCAGCAGTGAGCCGGGACTAGCGGGAGGTGAGCAGTACTTC.

The CDR3 reads CASSLQGDQPQHF. The CDR3 coding sequence is TGTGCCAGCAGCTTACAGGGGGATCAGCCCCAGCATTTT. The chain combines TRBV7-8 with TRBJ1-5, with TRBD1 identical over 7 bases. After removal of 2 bases from V and 5 bases from J, the junction contained 0 bases not matched to a gene. From germline, CDR1 is SGHVS and CDR2 FQNEAQ. The CDR3 covers 13 residues. The full variable domain, rest sourced from reference TRBV7-8 and TRBJ1-5, is GAGVSQSPRYKVAKRGQDVALRCDPISGHVSLFWYQQALGQGPEFLTYFQNEAQLDKSGLPSDRFFAERPEGSVSTLKIQRTQQEDSAVYLCASSLQGDQPQHFGDGTRLSIL.